This TCR beta chain was sequenced during a study of molecular identifiers for immune sequencing clone quantification. V was pared by 2 bases and J by 5 bases, with 8 bases between. Germline V gene data show CDR1 as SGHRS and CDR2 as YFSETQ. The CDR3 has 12 amino acids. Regarding the study as a whole: One million naive cells reportedly did not prevent detection of spiked Jurkat TCR RNA from one cell.

This clonotype was seen repeatedly, ten times or more. What it binds is unknown. TCRdb re-called the PCR reads through MiXCR, storing one row per CDR3 protein. The data contain more than 450,000 distinct CDR3 sequences, 25% of them singletons. Libraries of naive CD8 cells were prepared from about 19,000 to 1,100,000 sorted cells using 10%, 30% or 50% RNA. This clonotype was obtained from a human donor in good health. Some libraries in this study had Jurkat cell RNA spiked in. Sequenced input: naive CD8+ T cells from blood, with Jurkat cell RNA spiked in. Subset meaning: FACS-sorted CD8+CD4-CCR7+CD45RA+ naive T cells. The J gene is TRBJ2-7, the V gene TRBV5-1, with D hard to call. The CDR3 sequence is CASSLQSHEQYF. The CDR3 nucleotides read TGCGCCAGCAGCTTACAGTCCCACGAGCAGTACTTC.